The rows below give T cell receptor beta chains drawn from one sample of a study of immunodeficiency. Repertoires were generated with immunoSEQ multiplex PCR, while TCRdb's copy carries only in-frame clones and drops some. The data hold about a thousand clones, with approximately 90% observed a single time. The sample consisted of CD4+ T cells from blood. Source of these receptors: a female donor. CDR3s include the opening cysteine and the closing phenylalanine or tryptophan. The order of the fields is J gene, V gene, CDR3 length, D gene, CDR3 protein. A D gene is named only where the DNA matches it firmly.

TRBJ1-2	TRBV6-5	16	NA	CASSYSSPRAGYGYTF
TRBJ2-2	TRBV3-1/TRBV3-2	17	NA	CASSQVSQGPVTGELFF
TRBJ1-1	TRBV6-5	15	NA	CASRRGDFLNTEAFF
TRBJ1-5	TRBV12-3/TRBV12-4	12	NA	CASSFPGRPQHF
TRBJ2-1	TRBV7-7	15	TRBD2	CASSRLAGNYNEQFF
TRBJ2-1	TRBV9	18	TRBD2	CASSVLGASGTVYNEQFF
TRBJ2-3	TRBV25-1	16	TRBD1	CASSGQGPGGGDTQYF
TRBJ1-2	TRBV3-1/TRBV3-2	14	NA	CASSQGGSNYGYTF
TRBJ2-1	TRBV6-6	13	TRBD2	CASTIAGNNEQFF
TRBJ2-7	TRBV6-2/TRBV6-3	14	NA	CASSYGSGYYEQYF
TRBJ2-1	TRBV11-3	16	TRBD2	CASSPLLAGPGNEQFF
TRBJ2-2	TRBV28	14	TRBD1	CASSFGQGGGELFF
TRBJ1-4	TRBV25-1	14	NA	CASSRREGSGKLFF
TRBJ2-3	TRBV24-1	16	TRBD1	CATSDTQGVGTDTQYF
TRBJ2-7	TRBV15	16	NA	CATSRDRLGSTYEQYF